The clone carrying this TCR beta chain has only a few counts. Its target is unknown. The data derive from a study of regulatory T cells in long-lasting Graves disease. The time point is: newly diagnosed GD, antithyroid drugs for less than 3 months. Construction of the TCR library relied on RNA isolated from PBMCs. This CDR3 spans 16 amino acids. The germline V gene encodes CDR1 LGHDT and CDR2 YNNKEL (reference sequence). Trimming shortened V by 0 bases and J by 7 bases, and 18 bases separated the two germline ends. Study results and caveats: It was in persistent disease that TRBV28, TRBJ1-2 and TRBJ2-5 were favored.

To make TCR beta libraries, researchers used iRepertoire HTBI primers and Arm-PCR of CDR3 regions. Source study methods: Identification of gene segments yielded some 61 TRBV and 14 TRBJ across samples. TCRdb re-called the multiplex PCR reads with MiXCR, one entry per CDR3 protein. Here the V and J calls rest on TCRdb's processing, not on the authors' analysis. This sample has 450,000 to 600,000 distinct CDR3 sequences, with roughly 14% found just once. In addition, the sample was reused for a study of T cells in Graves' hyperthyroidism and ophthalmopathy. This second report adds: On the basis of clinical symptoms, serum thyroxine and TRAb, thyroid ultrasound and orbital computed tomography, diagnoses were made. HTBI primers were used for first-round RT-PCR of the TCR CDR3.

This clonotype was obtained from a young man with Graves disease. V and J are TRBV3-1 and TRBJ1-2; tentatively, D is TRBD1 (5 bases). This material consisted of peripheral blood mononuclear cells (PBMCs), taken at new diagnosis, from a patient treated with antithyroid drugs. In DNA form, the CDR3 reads TGTGCCAGCAGCCAAGATCGAGGCAGGGATGTAAGTGGCTACACCTTC. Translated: CASSQDRGRDVSGYTF.